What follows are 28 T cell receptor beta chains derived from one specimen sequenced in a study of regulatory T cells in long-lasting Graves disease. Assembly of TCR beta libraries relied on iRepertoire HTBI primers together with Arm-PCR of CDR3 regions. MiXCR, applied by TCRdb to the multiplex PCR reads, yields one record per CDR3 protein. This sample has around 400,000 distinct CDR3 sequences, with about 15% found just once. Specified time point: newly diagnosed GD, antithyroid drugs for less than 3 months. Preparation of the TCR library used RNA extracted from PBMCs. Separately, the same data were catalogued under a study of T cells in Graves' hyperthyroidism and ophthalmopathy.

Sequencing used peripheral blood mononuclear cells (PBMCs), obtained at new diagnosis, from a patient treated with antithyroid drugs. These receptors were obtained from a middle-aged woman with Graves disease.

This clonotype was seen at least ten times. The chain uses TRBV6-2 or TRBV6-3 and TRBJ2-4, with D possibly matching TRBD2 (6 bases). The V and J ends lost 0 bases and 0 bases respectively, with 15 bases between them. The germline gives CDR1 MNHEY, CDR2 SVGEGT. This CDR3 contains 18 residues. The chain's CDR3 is CASSYSRGVAVAKNIQYF. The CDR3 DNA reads TGTGCCAGCAGTTACTCCCGGGGAGTAGCGGTAGCCAAAAACATTCAGTACTTC.

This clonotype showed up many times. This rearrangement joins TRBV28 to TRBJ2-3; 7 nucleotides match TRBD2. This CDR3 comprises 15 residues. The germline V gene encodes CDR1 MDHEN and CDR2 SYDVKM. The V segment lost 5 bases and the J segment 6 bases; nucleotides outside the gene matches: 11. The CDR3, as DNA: TGTGCCAGCAGTCCCCTTCTAGCGGTAAAGGATACGCAGTATTTT. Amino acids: CASSPLLAVKDTQYF.

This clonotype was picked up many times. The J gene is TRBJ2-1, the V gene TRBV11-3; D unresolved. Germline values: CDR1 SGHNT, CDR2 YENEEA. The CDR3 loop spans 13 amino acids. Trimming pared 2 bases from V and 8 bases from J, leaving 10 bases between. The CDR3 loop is CASSLNVRDEQFF. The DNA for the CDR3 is TGTGCCAGCAGCTTAAACGTTCGAGATGAGCAGTTCTTC.

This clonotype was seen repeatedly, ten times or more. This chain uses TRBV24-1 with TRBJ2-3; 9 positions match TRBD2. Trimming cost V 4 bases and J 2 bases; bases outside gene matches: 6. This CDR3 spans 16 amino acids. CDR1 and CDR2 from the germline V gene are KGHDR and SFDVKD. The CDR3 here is CATSDSGLAFTDTQYF. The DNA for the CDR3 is TGTGCCACCAGTGACTCCGGACTAGCGTTCACAGATACGCAGTATTTT.

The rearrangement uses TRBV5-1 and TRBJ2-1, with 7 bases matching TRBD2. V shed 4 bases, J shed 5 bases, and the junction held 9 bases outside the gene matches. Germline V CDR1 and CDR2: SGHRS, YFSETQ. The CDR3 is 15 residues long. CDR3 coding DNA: TGCGCCAGCAGCCATGGGCGGGGAGGGGACAATGAGCAGTTCTTC. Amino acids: CASSHGRGGDNEQFF.

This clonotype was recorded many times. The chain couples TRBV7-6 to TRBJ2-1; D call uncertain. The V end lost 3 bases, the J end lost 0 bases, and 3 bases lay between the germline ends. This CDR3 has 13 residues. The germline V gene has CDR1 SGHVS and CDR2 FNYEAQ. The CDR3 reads CASSFNSYNEQFF. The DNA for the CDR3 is TGTGCCAGCAGCTTTAACTCCTACAATGAGCAGTTCTTC.

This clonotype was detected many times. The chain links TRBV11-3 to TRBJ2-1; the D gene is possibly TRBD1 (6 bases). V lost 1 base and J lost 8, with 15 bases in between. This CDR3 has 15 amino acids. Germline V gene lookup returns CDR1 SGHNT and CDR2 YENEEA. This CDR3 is CASSLGGQVGYEQFF. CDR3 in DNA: TGTGCCAGCAGCTTAGGGGGGCAGGTAGGATATGAGCAGTTCTTC.

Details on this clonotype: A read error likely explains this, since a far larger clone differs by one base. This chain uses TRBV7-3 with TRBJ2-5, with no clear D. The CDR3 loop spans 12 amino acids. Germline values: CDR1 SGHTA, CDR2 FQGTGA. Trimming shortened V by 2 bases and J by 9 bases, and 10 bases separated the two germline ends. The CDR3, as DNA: TGTGCCAGCAGCTTAGAGGCGGACGCCCAGTACTTC. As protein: CASSLEADAQYF.

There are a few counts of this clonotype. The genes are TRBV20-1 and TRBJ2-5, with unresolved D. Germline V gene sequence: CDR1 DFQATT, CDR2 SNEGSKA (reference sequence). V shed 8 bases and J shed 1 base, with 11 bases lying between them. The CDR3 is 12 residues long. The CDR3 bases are TGCAGTACCGGAGAATCCCAAGAGACCCAGTACTTC. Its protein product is CSTGESQETQYF.

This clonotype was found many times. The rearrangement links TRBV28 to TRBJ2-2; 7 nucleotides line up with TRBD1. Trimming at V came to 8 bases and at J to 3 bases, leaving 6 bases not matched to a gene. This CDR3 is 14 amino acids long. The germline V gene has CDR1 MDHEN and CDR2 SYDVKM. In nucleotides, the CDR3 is TGTGCCAGCCAGGGGGTCACATACACCGGGGAGCTGTTTTTT. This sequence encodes CASQGVTYTGELFF.

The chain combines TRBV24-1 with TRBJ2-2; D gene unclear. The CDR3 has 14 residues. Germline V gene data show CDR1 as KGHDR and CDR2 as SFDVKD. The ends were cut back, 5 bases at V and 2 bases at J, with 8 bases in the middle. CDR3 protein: CATSGADNTGELFF. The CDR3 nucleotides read TGTGCCACCAGTGGGGCAGACAACACCGGGGAGCTGTTTTTT.

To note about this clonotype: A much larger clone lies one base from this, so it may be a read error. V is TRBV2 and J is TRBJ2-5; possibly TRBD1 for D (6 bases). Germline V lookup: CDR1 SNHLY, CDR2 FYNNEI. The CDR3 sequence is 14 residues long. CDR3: CASSLTGIQEAQYF. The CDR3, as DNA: TGTGCCAGCAGCTTAACAGGGATCCAAGAGGCCCAGTACTTC.

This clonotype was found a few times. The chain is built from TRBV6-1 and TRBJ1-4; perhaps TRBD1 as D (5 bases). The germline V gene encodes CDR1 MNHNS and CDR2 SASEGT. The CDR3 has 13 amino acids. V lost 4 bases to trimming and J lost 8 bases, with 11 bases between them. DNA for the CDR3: TGTGCCAGCAGTGGACCAGGGCGAGAAAAACTGTTTTTT. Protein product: CASSGPGREKLFF.

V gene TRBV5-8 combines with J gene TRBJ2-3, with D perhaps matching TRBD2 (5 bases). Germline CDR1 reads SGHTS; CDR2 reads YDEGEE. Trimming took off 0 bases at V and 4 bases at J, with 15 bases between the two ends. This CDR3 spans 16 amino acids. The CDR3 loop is CASSLGELIKADTQYF. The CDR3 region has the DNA TGTGCCAGCAGCTTGGGGGAGCTAATTAAGGCAGATACGCAGTATTTT.

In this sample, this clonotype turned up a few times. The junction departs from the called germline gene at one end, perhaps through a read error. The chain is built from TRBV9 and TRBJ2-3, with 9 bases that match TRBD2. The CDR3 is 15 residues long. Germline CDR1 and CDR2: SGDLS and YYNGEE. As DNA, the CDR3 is TGTGCCAGCAGCGCCGAGACTAGCGGCACAGATACGCGGTATTTT. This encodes CASSAETSGTDTRYF.

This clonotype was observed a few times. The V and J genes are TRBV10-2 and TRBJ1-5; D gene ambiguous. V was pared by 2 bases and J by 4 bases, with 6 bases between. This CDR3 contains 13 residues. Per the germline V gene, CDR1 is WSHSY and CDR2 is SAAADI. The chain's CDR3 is CASSEQVNQPQHF. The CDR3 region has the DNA TGCGCCAGCAGTGAGCAGGTTAATCAGCCCCAGCATTTT.

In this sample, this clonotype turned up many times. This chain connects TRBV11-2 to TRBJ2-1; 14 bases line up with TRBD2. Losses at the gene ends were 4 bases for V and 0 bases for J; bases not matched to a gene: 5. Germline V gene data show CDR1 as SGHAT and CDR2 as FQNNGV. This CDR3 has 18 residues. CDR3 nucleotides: TGTGCCAGCAGCTCAGGACTAGCGGGAGGTCTCTCCTACAATGAGCAGTTCTTC. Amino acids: CASSSGLAGGLSYNEQFF.

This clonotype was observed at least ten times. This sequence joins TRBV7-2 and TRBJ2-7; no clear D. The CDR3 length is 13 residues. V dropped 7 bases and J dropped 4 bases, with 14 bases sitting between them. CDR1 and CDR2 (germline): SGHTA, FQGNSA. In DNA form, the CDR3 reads TGTGCCAGCACAAAATGGGGTATTTACGAGCAGTACTTC. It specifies CASTKWGIYEQYF. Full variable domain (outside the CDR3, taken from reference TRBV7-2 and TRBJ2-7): GAGVSQSPSNKVTEKGKDVELRCDPISGHTALYWYRQSLGQGLEFLIYFQGNSAPDKSGLPSDRFSAERTGGSVSTLTIQRTQQEDSAVYLCASTKWGIYEQYFGPGTRLTVT.

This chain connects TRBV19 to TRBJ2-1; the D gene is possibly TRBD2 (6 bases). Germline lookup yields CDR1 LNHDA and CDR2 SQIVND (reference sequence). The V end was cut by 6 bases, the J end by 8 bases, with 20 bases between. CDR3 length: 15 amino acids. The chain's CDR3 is CASSLRLEVGDEQFF. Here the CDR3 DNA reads TGTGCCAGTAGCCTTCGACTAGAGGTTGGCGATGAGCAGTTCTTC. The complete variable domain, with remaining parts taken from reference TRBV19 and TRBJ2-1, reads DGGITQSPKYLFRKEGQNVTLSCEQNLNHDAMYWYRQDPGQGLRLIYYSQIVNDFQKGDIAEGYSVSREKKESFPLTVTSAQKNPTAFYLCASSLRLEVGDEQFFGPGTRLTVL.

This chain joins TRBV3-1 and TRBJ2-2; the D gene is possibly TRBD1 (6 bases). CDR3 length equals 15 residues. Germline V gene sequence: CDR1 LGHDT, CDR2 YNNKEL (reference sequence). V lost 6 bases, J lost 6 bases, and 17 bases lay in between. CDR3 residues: CASSIIRGFAGELFF. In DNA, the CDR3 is TGTGCCAGCAGTATCATCAGGGGATTTGCCGGGGAGCTGTTTTTT.

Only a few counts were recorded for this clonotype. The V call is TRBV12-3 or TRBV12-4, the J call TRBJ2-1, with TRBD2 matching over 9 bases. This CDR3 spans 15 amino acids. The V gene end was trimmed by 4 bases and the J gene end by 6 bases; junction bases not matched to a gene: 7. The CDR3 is CASSSPGTSRNEQFF. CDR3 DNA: TGTGCCAGCAGTTCCCCCGGGACTAGCCGCAATGAGCAGTTCTTC.

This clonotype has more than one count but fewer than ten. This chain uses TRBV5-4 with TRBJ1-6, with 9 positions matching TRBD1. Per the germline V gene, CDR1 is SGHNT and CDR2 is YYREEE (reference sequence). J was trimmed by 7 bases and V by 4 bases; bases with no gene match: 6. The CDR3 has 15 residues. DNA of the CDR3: TGTGCCAGCAGCCTGGGGACAGGGTGGAATTCACCCCTCCACTTT. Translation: CASSLGTGWNSPLHF.

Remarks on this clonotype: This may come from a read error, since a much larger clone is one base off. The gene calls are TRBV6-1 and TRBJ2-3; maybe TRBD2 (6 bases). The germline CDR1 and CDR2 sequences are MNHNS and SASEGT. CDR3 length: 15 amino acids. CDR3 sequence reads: CAGSEAGGRSDTQYF. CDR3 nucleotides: TGTGCCGGCAGTGAAGCGGGTGGGCGGTCCGATACGCAGTATTTT.

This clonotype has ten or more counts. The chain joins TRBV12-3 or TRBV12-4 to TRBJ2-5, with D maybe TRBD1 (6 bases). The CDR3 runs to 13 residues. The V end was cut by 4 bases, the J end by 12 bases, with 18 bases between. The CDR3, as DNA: TGTGCCAGCAGTTCTACAGGGTCCGGGGAGAAGTACTTC. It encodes CASSSTGSGEKYF.

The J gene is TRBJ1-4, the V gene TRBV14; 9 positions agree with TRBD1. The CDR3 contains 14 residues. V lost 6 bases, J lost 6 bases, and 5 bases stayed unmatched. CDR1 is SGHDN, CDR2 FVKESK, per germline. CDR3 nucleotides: TGTGCCAGCAGACGGACAGGGGTGGATGAAAAACTGTTTTTT. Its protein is CASRRTGVDEKLFF.

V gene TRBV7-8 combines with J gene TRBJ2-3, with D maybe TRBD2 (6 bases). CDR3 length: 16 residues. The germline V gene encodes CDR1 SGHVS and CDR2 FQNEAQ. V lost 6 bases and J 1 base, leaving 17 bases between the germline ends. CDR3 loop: CASRRTRASGTDTQYF. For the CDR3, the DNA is TGTGCCAGCAGACGAACGAGGGCTAGCGGCACAGATACGCAGTATTTT.

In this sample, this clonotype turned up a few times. CDR3 nucleotide sequence: TGTGCCAGCAGCGTAGGAGGAGGGGTTAATTCACCCCTCCACTTT. Its translation is CASSVGGGVNSPLHF. V is TRBV9 and J is TRBJ1-6; the D gene is possibly TRBD1 (5 bases). Trimming took off 0 bases at V and 6 bases at J, with 10 bases between the two ends. CDR3 length equals 15 residues. Germline V lookup: CDR1 SGDLS, CDR2 YYNGEE.

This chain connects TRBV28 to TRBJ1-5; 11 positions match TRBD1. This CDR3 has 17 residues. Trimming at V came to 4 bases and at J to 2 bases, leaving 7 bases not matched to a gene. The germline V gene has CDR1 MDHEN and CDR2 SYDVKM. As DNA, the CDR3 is TGTGCCAGCAGTTCTGGACAGGGGGCGTGGGGCAATCAGCCCCAGCATTTT. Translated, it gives CASSSGQGAWGNQPQHF. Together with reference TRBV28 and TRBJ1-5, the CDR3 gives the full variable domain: DVKVTQSSRYLVKRTGEKVFLECVQDMDHENMFWYRQDPGLGLRLIYFSYDVKMKEKGDIPEGYSVSREKKERFSLILESASTNQTSMYLCASSSGQGAWGNQPQHFGDGTRLSIL.